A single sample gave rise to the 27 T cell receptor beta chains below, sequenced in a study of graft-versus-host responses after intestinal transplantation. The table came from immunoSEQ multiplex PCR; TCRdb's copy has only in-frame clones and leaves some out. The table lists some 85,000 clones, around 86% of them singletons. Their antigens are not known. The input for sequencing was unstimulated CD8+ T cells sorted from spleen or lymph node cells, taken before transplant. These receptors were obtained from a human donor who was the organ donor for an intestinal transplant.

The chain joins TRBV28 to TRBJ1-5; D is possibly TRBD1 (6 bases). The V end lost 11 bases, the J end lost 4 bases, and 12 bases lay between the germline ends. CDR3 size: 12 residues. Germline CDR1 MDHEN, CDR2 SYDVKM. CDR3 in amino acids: CAGGGGNQPQHF. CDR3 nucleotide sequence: TGTGCCGGGGGCGGGGGGAATCAGCCCCAGCATTTT.

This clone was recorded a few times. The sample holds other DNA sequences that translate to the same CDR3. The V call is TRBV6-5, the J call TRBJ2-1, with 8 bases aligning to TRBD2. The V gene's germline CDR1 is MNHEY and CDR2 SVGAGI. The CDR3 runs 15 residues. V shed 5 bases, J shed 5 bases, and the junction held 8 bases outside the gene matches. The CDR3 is CASSLAGGPNNEQFF. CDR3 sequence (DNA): TGTGCCAGCAGTCTTGCGGGGGGCCCAAACAATGAGCAGTTCTTC.

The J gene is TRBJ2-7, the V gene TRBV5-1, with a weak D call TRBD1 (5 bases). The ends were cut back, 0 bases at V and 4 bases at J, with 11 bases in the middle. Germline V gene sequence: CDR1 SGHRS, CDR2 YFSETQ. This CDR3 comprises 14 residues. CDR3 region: CASSLAGHLYEQYF. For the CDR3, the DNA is TGCGCCAGCAGCTTGGCAGGACACCTTTACGAGCAGTACTTC.

The CDR3 DNA reads TGTGCCTGCGCAGGGTGGGGGATGAACACTGAAGCTTTCTTT. It translates to CACAGWGMNTEAFF. This chain joins TRBV6-1 and TRBJ1-1; possibly TRBD1 for D (5 bases). This CDR3 comprises 14 residues. V was clipped by 11 bases and J by 0 bases, with 16 bases between them. CDR1 MNHNS and CDR2 SASEGT come from the germline V gene.

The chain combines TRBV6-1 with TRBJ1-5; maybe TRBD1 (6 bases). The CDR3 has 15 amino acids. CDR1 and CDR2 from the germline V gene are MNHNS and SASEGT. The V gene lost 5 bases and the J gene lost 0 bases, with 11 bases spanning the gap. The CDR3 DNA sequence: TGTGCCAGCAGTCTGGACAGAAATAGCAATCAGCCCCAGCATTTT. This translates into CASSLDRNSNQPQHF.

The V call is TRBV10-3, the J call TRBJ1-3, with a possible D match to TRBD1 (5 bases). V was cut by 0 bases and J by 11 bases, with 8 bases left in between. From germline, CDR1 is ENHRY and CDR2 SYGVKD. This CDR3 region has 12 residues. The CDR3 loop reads CAISESGDSIYF. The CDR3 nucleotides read TGTGCCATCAGTGAGTCGGGGGATTCCATATATTTT.

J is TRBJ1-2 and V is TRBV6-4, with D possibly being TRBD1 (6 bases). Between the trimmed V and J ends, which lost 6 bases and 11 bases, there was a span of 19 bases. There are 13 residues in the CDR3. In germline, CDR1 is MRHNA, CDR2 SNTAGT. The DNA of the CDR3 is TGTGCCAGCAGAAGGACAGTACCCTATAGGTACACCTTC. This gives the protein CASRRTVPYRYTF.

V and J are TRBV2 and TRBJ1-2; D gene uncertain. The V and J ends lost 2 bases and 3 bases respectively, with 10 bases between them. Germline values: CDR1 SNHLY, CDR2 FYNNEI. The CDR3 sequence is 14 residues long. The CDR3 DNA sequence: TGTGCCAGCAGTGAATCCCCGGGAGACTATGGCTACACCTTC. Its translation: CASSESPGDYGYTF.

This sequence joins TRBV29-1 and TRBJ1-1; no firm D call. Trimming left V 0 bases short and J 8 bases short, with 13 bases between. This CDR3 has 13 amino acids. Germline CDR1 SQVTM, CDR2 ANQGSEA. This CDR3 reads CSVEESETKEAFF. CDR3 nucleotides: TGCAGCGTTGAAGAATCCGAAACTAAGGAAGCTTTCTTT.

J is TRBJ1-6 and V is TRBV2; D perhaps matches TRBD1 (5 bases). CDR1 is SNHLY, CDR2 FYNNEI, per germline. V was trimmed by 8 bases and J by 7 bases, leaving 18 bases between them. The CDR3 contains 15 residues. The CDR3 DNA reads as TGTGCCAGCGATGGTTCGGGACCGACCAATTCACCCCTCCACTTT. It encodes CASDGSGPTNSPLHF. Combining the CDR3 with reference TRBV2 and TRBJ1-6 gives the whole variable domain EPEVTQTPSHQVTQMGQEVILRCVPISNHLYFYWYRQILGQKVEFLVSFYNNEISEKSEIFDDQFSVERPDGSNFTLKIRSTKLEDSAMYFCASDGSGPTNSPLHFGNGTRLTVT.

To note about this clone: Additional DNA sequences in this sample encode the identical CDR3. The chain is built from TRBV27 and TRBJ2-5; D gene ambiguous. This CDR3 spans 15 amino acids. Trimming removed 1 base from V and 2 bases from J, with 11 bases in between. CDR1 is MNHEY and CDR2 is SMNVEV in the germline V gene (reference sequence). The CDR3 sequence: CASSLWGHRQETQYF. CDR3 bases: TGTGCCAGCAGTTTATGGGGTCACAGACAAGAGACCCAGTACTTC.

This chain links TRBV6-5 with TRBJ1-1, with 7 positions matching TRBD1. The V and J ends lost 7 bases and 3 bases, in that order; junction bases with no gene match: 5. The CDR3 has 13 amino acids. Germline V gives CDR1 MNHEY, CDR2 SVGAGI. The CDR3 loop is CASKYRGDTEAFF. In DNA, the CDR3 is TGTGCCAGCAAATACAGGGGCGACACTGAAGCTTTCTTT.

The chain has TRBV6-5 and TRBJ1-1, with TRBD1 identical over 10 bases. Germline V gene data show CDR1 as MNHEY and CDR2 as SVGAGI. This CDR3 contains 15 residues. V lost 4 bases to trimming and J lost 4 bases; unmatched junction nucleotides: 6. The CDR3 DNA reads TGTGCCAGCAGTTCGACAGGGGGCGTCGGCACTGAAGCTTTCTTT. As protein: CASSSTGGVGTEAFF.

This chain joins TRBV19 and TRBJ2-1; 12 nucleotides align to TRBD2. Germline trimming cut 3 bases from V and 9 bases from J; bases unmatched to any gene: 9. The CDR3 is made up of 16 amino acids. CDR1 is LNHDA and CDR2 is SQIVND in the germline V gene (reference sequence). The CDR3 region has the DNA TGTGCCAGTAGTATTGGGCTAGCGGGGGGGCTCATTGAGCAGTTCTTC. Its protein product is CASSIGLAGGLIEQFF.

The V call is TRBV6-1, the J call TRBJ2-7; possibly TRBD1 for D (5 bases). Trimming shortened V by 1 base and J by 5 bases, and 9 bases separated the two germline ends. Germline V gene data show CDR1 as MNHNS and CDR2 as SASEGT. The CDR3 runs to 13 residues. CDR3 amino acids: CASSEEGDNEQYF. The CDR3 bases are TGTGCCAGCAGTGAAGAAGGGGATAACGAGCAGTACTTC.

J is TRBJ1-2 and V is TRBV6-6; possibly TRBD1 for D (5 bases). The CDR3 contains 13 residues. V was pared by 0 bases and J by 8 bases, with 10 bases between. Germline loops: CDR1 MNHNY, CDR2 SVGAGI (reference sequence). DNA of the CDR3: TGTGCCAGCAGTTACTCGGAGGGGTTCGGCTACACCTTC. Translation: CASSYSEGFGYTF.

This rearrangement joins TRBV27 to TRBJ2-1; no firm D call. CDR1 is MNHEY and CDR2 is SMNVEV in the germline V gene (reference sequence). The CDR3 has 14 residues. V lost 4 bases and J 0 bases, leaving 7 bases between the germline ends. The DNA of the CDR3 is TGTGCCAGCAGTTATCTGAGCTCCTACAATGAGCAGTTCTTC. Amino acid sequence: CASSYLSSYNEQFF.

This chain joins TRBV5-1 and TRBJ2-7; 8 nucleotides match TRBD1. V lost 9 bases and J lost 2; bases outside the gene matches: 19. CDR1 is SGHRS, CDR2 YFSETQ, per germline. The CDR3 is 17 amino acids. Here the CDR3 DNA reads TGCGCCACCACTCTGACAGGGGATCCTACCGGGCCCTACGAGCAGTACTTC. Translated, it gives CATTLTGDPTGPYEQYF. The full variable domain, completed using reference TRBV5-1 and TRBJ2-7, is KAGVTQTPRYLIKTRGQQVTLSCSPISGHRSVSWYQQTPGQGLQFLFEYFSETQRNKGNFPGRFSGRQFSNSRSEMNVSTLELGDSALYLCATTLTGDPTGPYEQYFGPGTRLTVT.

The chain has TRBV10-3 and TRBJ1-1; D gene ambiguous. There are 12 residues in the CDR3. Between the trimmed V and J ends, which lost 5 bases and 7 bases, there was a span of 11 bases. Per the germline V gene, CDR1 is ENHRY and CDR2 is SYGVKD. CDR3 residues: CAISPTGDEAFF. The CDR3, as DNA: TGTGCCATCAGTCCCACCGGGGATGAAGCTTTCTTT.

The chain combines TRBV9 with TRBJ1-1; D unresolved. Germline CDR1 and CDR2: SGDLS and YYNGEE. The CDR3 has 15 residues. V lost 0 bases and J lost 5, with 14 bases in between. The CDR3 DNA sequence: TGTGCCAGCAGCGTAGTAGAGGGCATGGAGACTGAAGCTTTCTTT. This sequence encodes CASSVVEGMETEAFF.

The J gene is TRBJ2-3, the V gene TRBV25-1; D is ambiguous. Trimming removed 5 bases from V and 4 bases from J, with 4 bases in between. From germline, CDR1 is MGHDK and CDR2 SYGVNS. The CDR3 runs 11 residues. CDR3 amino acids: CASSPADTQYF. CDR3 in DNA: TGTGCCAGCAGTCCCGCAGATACGCAGTATTTT.

CDR3 protein: CASSLGGFYRTYEQYF. The CDR3 nucleotides read TGTGCCAGCAGCTTAGGGGGTTTCTACAGGACCTACGAGCAGTACTTC. The chain employs TRBV11-1 and TRBJ2-7, with D maybe TRBD1 (5 bases). V lost 1 base and J 2 bases, leaving 15 bases between the germline ends. This CDR3 contains 16 residues. In germline, CDR1 is SGHAT, CDR2 FQDESV (reference sequence).

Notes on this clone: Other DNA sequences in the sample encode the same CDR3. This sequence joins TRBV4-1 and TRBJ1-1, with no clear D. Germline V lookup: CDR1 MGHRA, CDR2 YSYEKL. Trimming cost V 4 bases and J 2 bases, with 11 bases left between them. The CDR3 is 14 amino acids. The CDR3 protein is CASSPTEGNTEAFF. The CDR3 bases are TGCGCCAGCAGCCCCACAGAGGGAAACACTGAAGCTTTCTTT.

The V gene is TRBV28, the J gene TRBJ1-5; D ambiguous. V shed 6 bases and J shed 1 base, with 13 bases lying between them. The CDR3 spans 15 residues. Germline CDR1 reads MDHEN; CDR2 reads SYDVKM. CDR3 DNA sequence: TGTGCCAGCAGCCCTACTTCGGGGAGCAATCAGCCCCAGCATTTT. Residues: CASSPTSGSNQPQHF. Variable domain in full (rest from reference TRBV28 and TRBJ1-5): DVKVTQSSRYLVKRTGEKVFLECVQDMDHENMFWYRQDPGLGLRLIYFSYDVKMKEKGDIPEGYSVSREKKERFSLILESASTNQTSMYLCASSPTSGSNQPQHFGDGTRLSIL.

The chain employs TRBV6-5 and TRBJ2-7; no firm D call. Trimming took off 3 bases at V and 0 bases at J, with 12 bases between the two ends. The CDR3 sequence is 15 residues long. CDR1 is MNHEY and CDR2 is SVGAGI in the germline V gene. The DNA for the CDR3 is TGTGCCAGCAGTTATATTGGGCTTGACTCCTACGAGCAGTACTTC. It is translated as CASSYIGLDSYEQYF.

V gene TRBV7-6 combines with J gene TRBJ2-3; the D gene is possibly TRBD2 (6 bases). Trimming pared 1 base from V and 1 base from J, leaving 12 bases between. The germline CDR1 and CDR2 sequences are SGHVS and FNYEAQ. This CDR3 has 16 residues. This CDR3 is CASSLDAPGGTDTQYF. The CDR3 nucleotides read TGTGCCAGCAGCTTAGATGCGCCGGGGGGCACAGATACGCAGTATTTT.

DNA of the CDR3: TGTGCCAGCATATCGGGGGGCTACAATGAGCAGTTCTTC. Protein sequence: CASISGGYNEQFF. The rearrangement uses TRBV2 and TRBJ2-1; 7 bases align to TRBD2. V lost 7 bases to trimming and J lost 3 bases; unmatched junction nucleotides: 3. CDR3 size: 13 residues. Germline V gene data show CDR1 as SNHLY and CDR2 as FYNNEI.